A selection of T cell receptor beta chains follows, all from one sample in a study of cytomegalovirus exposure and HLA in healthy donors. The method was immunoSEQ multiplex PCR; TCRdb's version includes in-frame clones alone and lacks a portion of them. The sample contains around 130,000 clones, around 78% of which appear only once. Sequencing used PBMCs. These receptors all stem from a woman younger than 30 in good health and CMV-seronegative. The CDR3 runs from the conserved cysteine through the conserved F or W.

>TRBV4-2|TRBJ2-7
CASSQELGLYEQYF
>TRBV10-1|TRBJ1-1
CASSDREGTEAFF
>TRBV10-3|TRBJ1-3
CAISAGGRNRNTIYF
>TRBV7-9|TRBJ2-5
CASGRTAEETQYF
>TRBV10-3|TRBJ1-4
CAISDGLAEKLFF
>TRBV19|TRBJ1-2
CASRPASGQGDGYTF
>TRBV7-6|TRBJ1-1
CASSPRGRNTEAFF
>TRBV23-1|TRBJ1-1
CASSPYIRGGNTEAFF
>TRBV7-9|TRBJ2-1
CASSVAGYTEQFF
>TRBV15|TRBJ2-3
CATSRAAGGDTQYF
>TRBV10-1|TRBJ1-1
CASTRDRGTEAFF
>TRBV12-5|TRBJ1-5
CASGLPGGQPQHF
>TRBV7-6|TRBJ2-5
CASSLWPQQETQYF
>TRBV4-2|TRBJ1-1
CASSAQGGRNTEAFF
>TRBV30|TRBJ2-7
CAWSPKAGGPREQYF
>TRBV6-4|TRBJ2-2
CASSDGAGGPEMSTGELFF
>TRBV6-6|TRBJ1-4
CASSPEGGVRKLFF
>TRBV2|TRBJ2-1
CASRDSGSIGEQFF
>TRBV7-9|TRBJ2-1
CASSLAGTDYNEQFF
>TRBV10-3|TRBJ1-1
CASHRGSTEAFF
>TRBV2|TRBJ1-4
CASFRDSATNEKLFF
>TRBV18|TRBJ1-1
CASSPRDRATNTEAFF
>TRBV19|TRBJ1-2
CASQTGRYSGYTF